This T cell receptor (beta chain) was identified in a study of cytomegalovirus exposure and HLA in healthy donors. In its sample, this clone was seen a few times. As yet, its antigen is unknown. Primers for the PCR totalled 60 Vbeta and 13 Jbeta. The table came from immunoSEQ multiplex PCR; TCRdb's copy has only in-frame clones and leaves some out. The repertoire includes about 160,000 clones, approximately 85% of them detected once, and 2% to 2.5% sits in the top ten. The V gene end was trimmed by 2 bases and the J gene end by 7 bases; junction bases not matched to a gene: 10. The length of the CDR3 is 17 residues. Germline V CDR1 and CDR2: SGHDT, YYEEEE. Study-level results: Donors belonging to an Asian-associated ancestry cluster reportedly showed fewer N-insertions in productive TCRs than the roughly 670-donor mean, according to what a later analysis found. An analysis done earlier found most TCR beta V segments productive about 87% or about 30% of the time.

This sequence originates from a man between 18 and 29 years old in good health and CMV-seropositive. The sequencing input was PBMCs. The chain combines TRBV5-6 with TRBJ2-2; 11 nucleotides line up with TRBD2. CDR3 protein: CASSLPLAGGRIGELFF. The CDR3 region has the DNA TGTGCCAGCAGCTTACCTCTAGCGGGGGGCCGGATCGGGGAGCTGTTTTTT.